This entry features one TCR beta chain sequence. Germline CDR1 SQVTM, CDR2 ANQGSEA. The CDR3 has 13 amino acids. J was trimmed by 1 base and V by 7 bases; bases with no gene match: 6. The data belong to a study of T-cell reconstitution after alpha-beta-depleted transplantation in children. Preparation of the TCRbeta library used unique molecular identifiers. TCRdb reanalysed the PCR reads using MiXCR and keeps one entry per CDR3 protein. The sample has approximately 420,000 distinct CDR3 sequences, around 9.9% seen once. Sequencing used PBMCs from the stem cell graft donor, obtained from the stem cell graft. The origin of this receptor is a human donor who donated a stem cell graft to a child with acute myeloid leukemia. The chain is built from TRBV29-1 and TRBJ1-1; TRBD1 matches at 7 bases. The CDR3 here is CSGTQGRNTEAFF. The DNA for the CDR3 is TGCAGCGGCACACAGGGGAGGAACACTGAAGCTTTCTTT.